The next 19 T cell receptor beta chains were all read from a single sample in a study of T cell changes during pregnancy in multiple sclerosis. Clones were sequenced by immunoSEQ multiplex PCR, and TCRdb holds only the in-frame ones, with some missing. The sample holds 70,000 or so clones, roughly 91% seen once. Sequencing used peripheral blood, obtained in the third trimester of pregnancy. The receptor set was obtained from a female donor in good health, enrolled as a control in a pregnancy study.

V usage is TRBV5-1 and J usage is TRBJ2-1; 8 bases fit TRBD2. This CDR3 has 16 residues. Trimming took 0 bases from V and 2 from J; bases not matched to a gene: 4. Germline V gives CDR1 SGHRS, CDR2 YFSETQ. CDR3 sequence: CASSLAAGGPYNEQFF. The CDR3 bases are TGCGCCAGCAGCTTGGCGGCGGGGGGCCCCTACAATGAGCAGTTCTTC.

The chain carries TRBV7-9 and TRBJ1-1; TRBD1 is a possible D gene (5 bases). Germline V gene data show CDR1 as SEHNR and CDR2 as FQNEAQ (reference sequence). Trimming cost V 0 bases and J 11 bases, with 22 bases left between them. This CDR3 spans 16 amino acids. In DNA, the CDR3 is TGTGCCAGCAGCTTAGCGGGGGACGTGGGGGACTCAAGGGCTTTCTTT. Translated, it gives CASSLAGDVGDSRAFF. The variable domain in full, with the rest retrieved from reference TRBV7-9 and TRBJ1-1, is DTGVSQNPRHKITKRGQNVTFRCDPISEHNRLYWYRQTLGQGPEFLTYFQNEAQLEKSRLLSDRFSAERPKGSFSTLEIQRTEQGDSAMYLCASSLAGDVGDSRAFFGQGTRLTVV.

The V gene is TRBV6-4, the J gene TRBJ1-1, with D possibly matching TRBD1 (5 bases). Germline V CDR1 and CDR2: MRHNA, SNTAGT. With 6 bases removed from V and 2 bases from J, the gap between germline ends came to 16 bases. The CDR3 runs 15 residues. The CDR3 region has the DNA TGTGCCAGCAGAGAACAGGTGGCGAGTAACACTGAAGCTTTCTTT. Its translation is CASREQVASNTEAFF.

V is TRBV6-5 and J is TRBJ2-5, with no clear D. Germline V gene lookup returns CDR1 MNHEY and CDR2 SVGAGI. The CDR3 covers 14 residues. Trimming removed 5 bases at V and 2 bases at J, with 12 bases between. The CDR3 sequence is CASSPVDKQETQYF. The DNA for the CDR3 is TGTGCCAGCAGTCCAGTCGACAAGCAAGAGACCCAGTACTTC.

The rearrangement uses TRBV7-2 and TRBJ2-5; 9 bases agree with TRBD2. The CDR3 runs to 14 residues. Germline CDR1 SGHTA, CDR2 FQGNSA. V gave up 8 bases and J gave up 3 bases; unmatched junction bases: 7. The CDR3, as DNA: TGTGCCAGCCGGGAGCTAGCGGGAAAAGAGACCCAGTACTTC. It yields the protein CASRELAGKETQYF.

This clone occurred once. This chain uses TRBV7-9 with TRBJ1-4; unclear D gene. Germline V gene sequence: CDR1 SEHNR, CDR2 FQNEAQ (reference sequence). The CDR3 is 13 amino acids. Trimming stripped 3 bases from V and 8 bases from J, with 10 bases between. This CDR3 is CASSLVIEEKLFF. The CDR3 DNA reads TGTGCCAGCAGCTTGGTCATAGAAGAAAAACTGTTTTTT. Drawing the rest from reference TRBV7-9 and TRBJ1-4, the complete variable domain is DTGVSQNPRHKITKRGQNVTFRCDPISEHNRLYWYRQTLGQGPEFLTYFQNEAQLEKSRLLSDRFSAERPKGSFSTLEIQRTEQGDSAMYLCASSLVIEEKLFFGSGTQLSVL.

The chain carries TRBV19 and TRBJ2-3, with 10 nucleotides matching TRBD1. V lost 10 bases and J lost 3; bases outside the gene matches: 10. Germline loops: CDR1 LNHDA, CDR2 SQIVND (reference sequence). The CDR3 is 15 residues long. The CDR3 DNA reads TGTGCCACGTCCCGGGACAGGGGCGGGACAGATACGCAGTATTTT. It codes for CATSRDRGGTDTQYF. The full variable domain, rest sourced from reference TRBV19 and TRBJ2-3, is DGGITQSPKYLFRKEGQNVTLSCEQNLNHDAMYWYRQDPGQGLRLIYYSQIVNDFQKGDIAEGYSVSREKKESFPLTVTSAQKNPTAFYLCATSRDRGGTDTQYFGPGTRLTVL.

The V and J genes are TRBV18 and TRBJ1-1; 7 positions agree with TRBD1. The ends lost 3 bases at V and 10 bases at J; junction bases unmatched: 5. Germline V gene data show CDR1 as KGHSH and CDR2 as LQKENI. The CDR3 contains 12 residues. Here the CDR3 DNA reads TGTGCCAGCTCACCCCAGGGGGAGCGAGCTTTCTTT. Residues: CASSPQGERAFF.

The chain joins TRBV6-1 to TRBJ1-4, with TRBD1 as a possible D gene (5 bases). There are 16 residues in the CDR3. The V end was cut by 4 bases, the J end by 0 bases, with 12 bases between. Germline CDR1 and CDR2: MNHNS and SASEGT. The CDR3 spells CASSVMPGATNEKLFF. Here the CDR3 DNA reads TGTGCCAGCAGTGTTATGCCGGGGGCAACTAATGAAAAACTGTTTTTT.

The CDR3, as DNA: TGTGCCACTCTGACAGGGACCGGAAACACCATATATTTT. It is translated as CATLTGTGNTIYF. This chain uses TRBV28 with TRBJ1-3; 7 bases are shared with TRBD1. V lost 10 bases and J lost 4; bases outside the gene matches: 7. Looked up from germline, CDR1 is MDHEN and CDR2 is SYDVKM. CDR3 length: 13 amino acids.

The V and J genes are TRBV19 and TRBJ1-2; 12 positions match TRBD1. Germline CDR1 and CDR2: LNHDA and SQIVND (reference sequence). The trim removed 5 bases at V and 1 base at J, leaving 8 bases unmatched. The CDR3 is made up of 17 amino acids. In DNA, the CDR3 is TGTGCCAGTAGTCACCGGGACAGGGGGCGTAGTAACTATGGCTACACCTTC. This sequence encodes CASSHRDRGRSNYGYTF. The variable domain in full, completed from reference TRBV19 and TRBJ1-2, reads DGGITQSPKYLFRKEGQNVTLSCEQNLNHDAMYWYRQDPGQGLRLIYYSQIVNDFQKGDIAEGYSVSREKKESFPLTVTSAQKNPTAFYLCASSHRDRGRSNYGYTFGSGTRLTVV.

The V and J genes are TRBV28 and TRBJ1-2, with a possible D match to TRBD1 (6 bases). The germline V gene has CDR1 MDHEN and CDR2 SYDVKM. V lost 6 bases and J lost 1, with 15 bases in between. The CDR3 length is 15 residues. CDR3 region: CASSLRGAVNYGYTF. The DNA for the CDR3 is TGTGCCAGCAGCCTTCGGGGGGCGGTTAACTATGGCTACACCTTC.

The chain couples TRBV7-2 to TRBJ1-2, with D perhaps TRBD1 (6 bases). V lost 4 bases, J lost 2 bases, and 11 bases lay in between. Per the germline V gene, CDR1 is SGHTA and CDR2 is FQGNSA. This CDR3 comprises 14 residues. CDR3 residues: CASSSGRGNYGYTF. The CDR3 DNA is TGTGCCAGCAGCTCAGGCAGGGGAAACTATGGCTACACCTTC.

The chain's CDR3 is CASSPLVAETYNSPLHF. In nucleotides, the CDR3 is TGTGCCAGCTCACCACTCGTGGCGGAAACCTATAATTCACCCCTCCACTTT. The chain has TRBV18 and TRBJ1-6; D unresolved. Trimming took off 1 base at V and 2 bases at J, with 12 bases between the two ends. The CDR3 contains 17 residues. Per germline, CDR1 KGHSH and CDR2 LQKENI. Full variable domain (remainder filled in from reference TRBV18 and TRBJ1-6): NAGVMQNPRHLVRRRGQEARLRCSPMKGHSHVYWYRQLPEEGLKFMVYLQKENIIDESGMPKERFSAEFPKEGPSILRIQQVVRGDSAAYFCASSPLVAETYNSPLHFGNGTRLTVT.

The chain is built from TRBV6-5 and TRBJ1-4; possible D gene TRBD1, 5 bases. V gave up 0 bases and J gave up 3 bases, with 5 bases separating them. From germline, CDR1 is MNHEY and CDR2 SVGAGI. The length of the CDR3 is 14 residues. The CDR3 sequence: CASSYSRANEKLFF. The CDR3 DNA reads TGTGCCAGCAGTTACTCCAGGGCTAATGAAAAACTGTTTTTT.

The genes are TRBV19 and TRBJ2-3; 8 positions agree with TRBD1. The CDR3 consists of 14 residues. After removal of 8 bases from V and 1 base from J, the junction contained 5 bases not matched to a gene. The germline CDR1 and CDR2 sequences are LNHDA and SQIVND (reference sequence). CDR3 sequence (DNA): TGTGCCAGTTGGTCGGGACAGGGCACAGATACGCAGTATTTT. Translated: CASWSGQGTDTQYF. Looking up the rest from reference TRBV19 and TRBJ2-3 gives the full variable domain: DGGITQSPKYLFRKEGQNVTLSCEQNLNHDAMYWYRQDPGQGLRLIYYSQIVNDFQKGDIAEGYSVSREKKESFPLTVTSAQKNPTAFYLCASWSGQGTDTQYFGPGTRLTVL.

The chain recombines TRBV7-6 with TRBJ2-2, with 7 bases lining up with TRBD2. The V gene's germline CDR1 is SGHVS and CDR2 FNYEAQ. This CDR3 region has 16 residues. V shed 5 bases, J shed 4 bases, and the junction held 10 bases outside the gene matches. This CDR3 is CASSPRAGESTGELFF. The CDR3 DNA reads TGTGCCAGCAGCCCTCGCGCGGGAGAGAGCACCGGGGAGCTGTTTTTT.

The chain uses TRBV6-5 and TRBJ2-2; D might be TRBD2 (6 bases). The CDR3 totals 14 residues. V lost 8 bases and J lost 6, with 16 bases in between. CDR1 MNHEY and CDR2 SVGAGI come from the germline V gene. In DNA form, the CDR3 reads TGTGCCAGCTCCATAGGGCGGGACCCCGGGGAGCTGTTTTTT. As protein: CASSIGRDPGELFF.

The chain is built from TRBV7-9 and TRBJ1-2, with TRBD1 as a possible D gene (6 bases). The germline CDR1 and CDR2 sequences are SEHNR and FQNEAQ (reference sequence). CDR3 size: 15 residues. V lost 5 bases to trimming and J lost 4 bases, with 17 bases between them. The CDR3 here is CASSPSDRPLYGYTF. CDR3 nucleotides: TGTGCCAGCAGCCCGTCAGACAGGCCACTCTATGGCTACACCTTC. The whole variable domain, filled in from reference TRBV7-9 and TRBJ1-2, reads DTGVSQNPRHKITKRGQNVTFRCDPISEHNRLYWYRQTLGQGPEFLTYFQNEAQLEKSRLLSDRFSAERPKGSFSTLEIQRTEQGDSAMYLCASSPSDRPLYGYTFGSGTRLTVV.